The present T cell receptor (beta chain) was sequenced within a study of T cell responses to AZD1222 COVID-19 vaccine. Overall study results and limits: Just a handful of AZD1222 recipients were seropositive at baseline. The donor group comprised mostly white British people and more females; the analysis possibly underestimated clonal diversity.

As regards this clone: The antigen is undetermined.

The CDR3 spans 15 residues. The germline V and J ends were trimmed by 1 base and 3 bases, with 9 bases remaining between them. From germline, CDR1 is SNHLY and CDR2 FYNNEI. The data were produced by immunoSEQ multiplex PCR, yet TCRdb's version contains in-frame clones alone and is incomplete. The sample has about 150,000 clones, approximately 88% seen once. The receptor was derived from an adult who received the MenACWY meningococcal vaccine as a control. This specimen consisted of peripheral blood, obtained 28 days after the second dose of the MenACWY control vaccine. This rearrangement joins TRBV2 to TRBJ1-4, with D maybe TRBD1 (5 bases). The CDR3: CASSEVAGPNEKLFF. In DNA, the CDR3 is TGTGCCAGCAGTGAAGTAGCGGGACCTAATGAAAAACTGTTTTTT.